The clone carrying this TCR beta chain was observed a single time. This specimen belongs to a study of blood T cells in healthy people across ages. With a J-beta primer mix and a sample-barcoded 5' primer, a second PCR ran 7 to 11 cycles. Using its own MiXCR run on the 5' RACE reads, TCRdb lists one record per CDR3 protein. The repertoire has roughly 1,100,000 distinct CDR3 sequences, approximately 26% of them found once; the top ten carry around 0.75%. Germline CDR1 reads SGHVS; CDR2 reads FQNEAQ. The CDR3 consists of 13 residues. Trimming took off 5 bases at V and 7 bases at J, with 11 bases between the two ends. These data are also associated with another study on T cells of mothers and their children. This second study notes: Extraction yielded RNA that went, in full, into cDNA synthesis at approximately 1.4 ug per 15 ul. The study found thymic selection shapes TCR recombination output similarly in related and unrelated pairs.

The J gene is TRBJ2-2, the V gene TRBV7-8; D unresolved. The sequenced sample was blood. This TCR came from a girl aged 2 to 9 in good health. This chain's CDR3 is CASSELTVGELFF. The CDR3 nucleotides read TGTGCCAGCAGCGAGCTTACAGTCGGGGAGCTGTTTTTT.